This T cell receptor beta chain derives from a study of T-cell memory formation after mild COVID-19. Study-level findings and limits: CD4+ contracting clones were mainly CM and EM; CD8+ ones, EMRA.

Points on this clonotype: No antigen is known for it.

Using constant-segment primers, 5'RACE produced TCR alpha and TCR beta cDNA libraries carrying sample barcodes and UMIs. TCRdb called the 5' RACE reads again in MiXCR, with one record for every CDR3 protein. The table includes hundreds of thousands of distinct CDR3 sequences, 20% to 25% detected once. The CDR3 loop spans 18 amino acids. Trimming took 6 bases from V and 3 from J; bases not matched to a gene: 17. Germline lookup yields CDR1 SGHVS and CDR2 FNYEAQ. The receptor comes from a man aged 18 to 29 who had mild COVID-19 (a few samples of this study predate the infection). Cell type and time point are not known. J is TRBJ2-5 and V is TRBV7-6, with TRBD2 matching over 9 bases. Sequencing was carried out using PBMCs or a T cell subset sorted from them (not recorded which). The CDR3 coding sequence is TGTGCCAGCAGGGACCTTGGCGGGGGGGCGGATGAAGAAGAGACCCAGTACTTC. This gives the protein CASRDLGGGADEEETQYF.